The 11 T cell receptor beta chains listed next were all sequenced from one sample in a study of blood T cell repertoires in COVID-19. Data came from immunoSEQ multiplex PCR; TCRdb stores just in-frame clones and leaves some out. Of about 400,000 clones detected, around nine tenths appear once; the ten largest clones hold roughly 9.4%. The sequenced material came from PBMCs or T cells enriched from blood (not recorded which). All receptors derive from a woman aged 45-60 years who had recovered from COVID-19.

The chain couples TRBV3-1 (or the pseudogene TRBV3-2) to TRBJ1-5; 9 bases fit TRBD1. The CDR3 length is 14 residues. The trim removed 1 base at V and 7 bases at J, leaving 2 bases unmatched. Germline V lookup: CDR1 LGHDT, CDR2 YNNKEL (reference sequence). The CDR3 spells CASSQVTGGQPQHF. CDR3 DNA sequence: TGTGCCAGCAGCCAAGTGACAGGGGGGCAGCCCCAGCATTTT.

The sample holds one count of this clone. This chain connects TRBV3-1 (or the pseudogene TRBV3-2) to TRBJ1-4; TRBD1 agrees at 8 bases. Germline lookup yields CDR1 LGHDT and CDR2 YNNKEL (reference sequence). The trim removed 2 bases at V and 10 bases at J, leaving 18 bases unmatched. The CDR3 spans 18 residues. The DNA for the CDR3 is TGTGCCAGCAGCCAACCCCAGCCGGGACAGGCGTACGGCAGAAAACTGTTTTTT. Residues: CASSQPQPGQAYGRKLFF.

This CDR3 reads CASSLASGSYNEQFF. The CDR3 DNA is TGCGCCAGCAGCTTGGCTAGCGGCTCCTACAATGAGCAGTTCTTC. J is TRBJ2-1 and V is TRBV5-1; 7 nucleotides align to TRBD2. From germline, CDR1 is SGHRS and CDR2 YFSETQ. The CDR3 runs to 15 residues. With V trimmed by 0 bases and J by 0 bases, 0 bases remained unmatched.

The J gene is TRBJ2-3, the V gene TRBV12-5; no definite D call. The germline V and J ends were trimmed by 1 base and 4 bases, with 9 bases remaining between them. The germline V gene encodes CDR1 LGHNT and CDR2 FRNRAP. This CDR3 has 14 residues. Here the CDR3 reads CASGLGYSSDTQYF. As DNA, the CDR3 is TGTGCTAGTGGTTTGGGCTACAGCTCAGATACGCAGTATTTT.

The CDR3 DNA reads TGTGCCAGCAGCGTAAGGTGGGGGGGAAGTAACATTCAGTACTTC. Its translation is CASSVRWGGSNIQYF. The rearrangement links TRBV9 to TRBJ2-4, with 7 bases lining up with TRBD2. CDR3 size: 15 residues. Germline CDR1 and CDR2: SGDLS and YYNGEE. The J segment lost 7 bases and the V segment lost 1 base, leaving 8 bases of the junction unmatched.

CDR3 protein: CASSHRDGMGLYGYTF. In DNA, the CDR3 is TGTGCCAGCAGCCACAGGGATGGCATGGGGCTCTATGGCTACACCTTC. The chain has TRBV7-9 and TRBJ1-2; tentative D call: TRBD1 (6 bases). This CDR3 is 16 amino acids long. Germline lookup yields CDR1 SEHNR and CDR2 FQNEAQ (reference sequence). With 5 bases removed from V and 4 bases from J, the gap between germline ends came to 20 bases.

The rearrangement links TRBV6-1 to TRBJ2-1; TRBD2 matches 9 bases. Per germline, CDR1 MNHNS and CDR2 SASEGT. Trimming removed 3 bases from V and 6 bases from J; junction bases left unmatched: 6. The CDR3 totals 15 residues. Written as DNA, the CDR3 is TGTGCCAGCAGTGAGCTAGCGGGACGACTCAATGAGCAGTTCTTC. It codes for CASSELAGRLNEQFF.

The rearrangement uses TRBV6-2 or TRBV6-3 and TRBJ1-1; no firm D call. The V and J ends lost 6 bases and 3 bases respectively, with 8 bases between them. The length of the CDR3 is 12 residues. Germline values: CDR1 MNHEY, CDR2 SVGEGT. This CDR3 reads CASSWAYTEAFF. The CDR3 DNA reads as TGTGCCAGCAGCTGGGCGTACACTGAAGCTTTCTTT.

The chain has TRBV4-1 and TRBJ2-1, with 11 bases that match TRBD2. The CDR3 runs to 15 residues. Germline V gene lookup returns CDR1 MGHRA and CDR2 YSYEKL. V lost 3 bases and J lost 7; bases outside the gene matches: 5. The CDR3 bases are TGCGCCAGCAGCCACACTAGCGGGGGTCAAAATGAGCAGTTCTTC. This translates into CASSHTSGGQNEQFF.

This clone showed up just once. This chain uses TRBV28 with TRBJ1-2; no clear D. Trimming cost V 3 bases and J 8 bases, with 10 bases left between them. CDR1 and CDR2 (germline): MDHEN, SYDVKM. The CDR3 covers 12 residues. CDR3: CASSFLGSGYTF. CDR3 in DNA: TGTGCCAGCAGTTTTCTGGGCTCCGGCTACACCTTC.

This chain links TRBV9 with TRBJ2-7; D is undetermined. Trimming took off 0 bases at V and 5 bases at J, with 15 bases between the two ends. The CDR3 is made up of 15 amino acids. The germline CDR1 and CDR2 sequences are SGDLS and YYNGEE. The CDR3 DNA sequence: TGTGCCAGCAGCGTAGCACCAGGTTCCTTGGACGAGCAGTACTTC. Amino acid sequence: CASSVAPGSLDEQYF.